This T cell receptor (beta chain) was profiled in a study of blood T cell repertoires in COVID-19. Overall study: COVID-19 samples from acute and convalescent phases originated in the United States, Italy and Spain.

Trimming took 3 bases from V and 4 from J; bases not matched to a gene: 5. Germline V lookup: CDR1 MGHRA, CDR2 YSYEKL. The CDR3 is made up of 15 amino acids. Original processing methods: Amplification of reference gene primers was used by the study to estimate nucleated cell counts. Data came from immunoSEQ multiplex PCR; TCRdb stores just in-frame clones and leaves some out. The V and J calls and clone size are taken from that table; D and trimming were inferred from the DNA. The profile shows about 81,000 clones, 84% of them singletons. The sequencing sample was made of peripheral blood. This chain uses TRBV4-1 with TRBJ2-1; the match to TRBD1 covers 8 bases. This TCR was recovered from a human donor in a cohort sampled during active COVID-19. CDR3 DNA sequence: TGCGCCAGCAGCCAGGACAGGGCGGATTACAATGAGCAGTTCTTC. It translates to CASSQDRADYNEQFF.